This note documents a single TCR beta chain sequence. This clone was recorded a few times. No base quality information exists; no much larger clone differs at one position. The source of the sample is a study of T cells in tuberculosis (dated by TCRdb to about 2018). Context from the whole study: To characterize T cells specific for the mycobacterial lipid antigen glucose monomycolate (GMM), the study used CD1B tetramers together with high-throughput TCR immunosequencing. General study outcomes and caveats: T cells that bind the CD1B-GMM tetramer with low affinity may have been missed by the stringent sort gate.

TCR-alpha and TCR-beta chains were sequenced unpaired, so chain pairing information was not available. The immunoSEQ multiplex PCR assay was used to generate TCR libraries, with TCR-beta and/or TCR-alpha/delta assays applied to each sample. Amplified TCR libraries were sequenced on the Illumina high-throughput platform. The published analysis was carried out like this. Clustering and dimensionality reduction relied on pairwise TCRdist distances among GMM-specific receptors from T cells that were either sorted ex vivo or expanded in vitro. Sequence motifs defined by gene usage and CDR3 content were tested for enrichment in tetramer-positive versus tetramer-negative populations. TCRdb took over this immuneACCESS table, retaining in-frame rearrangements with V and J assigned. Such tables are incomplete; in checked studies, under half of the missing clones stem from an unresolved V gene, and the remainder is unexplained. That table supplies the V and J calls and clone size; D and trimming were determined from the DNA. The sample table contains roughly 92,000 clones; only one count was recorded for roughly 88% of them. The ten largest clones capture 1.5% to 2% of the sample.

After being thawed and rested overnight, PBMC were stained with GMM-loaded CD1B tetramer, a Live/Dead dye and anti-CD3, and were then sorted on a FACS Aria II. C32 glucose monomycolate purified from Rhodococcus equi was loaded onto CD1B tetramers. Before cryopreservation, the PBMC used for tetramer sorting had been depleted of CD14-expressing monocytes as part of a separate study. From each donor, some 100,000 tetramer-negative cells were also sorted and analyzed side by side with the tetramer-positive cells. GMM-loaded CD1B tetramers were used to sort antigen-specific T cells from four healthy South African adults. What was sequenced was CD1b-GMM tetramer-negative cells sorted from PBMCs. According to the study, the label for this sample's cell subset or site signals: T cells not binding CD1B-GMM tetramer, sorted from same donor. This TCR derives from an adult woman with latent tuberculosis.

The DNA sequence is given as TGTGCCAGCAGTTCAAGGGGTACGGCAGATACGCAGTATTTT. Its protein product is CASSSRGTADTQYF. The sequence links TRBV2 to TRBJ2-3, with TRBD1 perhaps the D gene, on 5 matching bases. Sequences SNHLY (CDR1) and FYNNEI (CDR2) are obtained from the germline V gene. From the cysteine up to the phenylalanine, the CDR3 has a length of 14 residues. Only CDR3 DNA remains: 42 bases, in frame from the first base. The trim is 5 bases for V and 4 bases for J, with a gap of 13 bases between the germline ends.